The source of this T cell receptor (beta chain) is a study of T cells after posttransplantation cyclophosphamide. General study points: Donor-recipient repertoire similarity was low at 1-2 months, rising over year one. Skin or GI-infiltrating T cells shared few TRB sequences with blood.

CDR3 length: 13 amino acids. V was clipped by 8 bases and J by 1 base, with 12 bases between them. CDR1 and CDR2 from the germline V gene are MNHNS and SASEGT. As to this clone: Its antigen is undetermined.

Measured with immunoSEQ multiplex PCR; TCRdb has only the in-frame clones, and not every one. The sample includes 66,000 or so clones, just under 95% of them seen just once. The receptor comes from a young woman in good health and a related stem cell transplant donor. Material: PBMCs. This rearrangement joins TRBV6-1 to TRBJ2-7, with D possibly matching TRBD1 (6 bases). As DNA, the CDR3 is TGTGCCAGCTCTAGGACAGCATCCTACGAGCAGTACTTC. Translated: CASSRTASYEQYF.